This TCR beta chain was retrieved from a study of cytomegalovirus exposure and HLA in healthy donors. A multiplex PCR was run with 60 Vbeta primers and 13 Jbeta primers. Assay used: immunoSEQ multiplex PCR; TCRdb lists only in-frame clones, some missing. Among about 190,000 clones, approximately 80% were seen once, and the ten largest hold less than 15%. V dropped 3 bases and J dropped 9 bases, with 12 bases sitting between them. Germline assignment: CDR1 SEHNR and CDR2 FQNEAQ (reference sequence). This CDR3 is built from 14 residues. The sequencing input was PBMCs. The sequence came from a woman in her thirties in good health and CMV-seropositive. The genes are TRBV7-9 and TRBJ1-6; D is perhaps TRBD1 (5 bases). The CDR3 protein is CASSFARDGSPLHF. The CDR3 DNA sequence: TGTGCCAGCAGCTTCGCCAGGGATGGTTCACCCCTCCACTTT.